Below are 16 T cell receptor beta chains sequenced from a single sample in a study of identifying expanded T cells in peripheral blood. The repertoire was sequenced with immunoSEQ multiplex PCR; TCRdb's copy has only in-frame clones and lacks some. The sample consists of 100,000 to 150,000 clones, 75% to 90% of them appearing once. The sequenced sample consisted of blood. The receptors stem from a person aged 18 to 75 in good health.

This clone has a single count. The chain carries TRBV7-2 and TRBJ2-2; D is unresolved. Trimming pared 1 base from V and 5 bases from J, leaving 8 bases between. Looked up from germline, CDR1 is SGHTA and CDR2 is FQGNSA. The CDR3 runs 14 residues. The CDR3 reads CASSLVGGTGELFF. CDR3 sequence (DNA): TGTGCCAGCAGCTTAGTTGGTGGTACCGGGGAGCTGTTTTTT.

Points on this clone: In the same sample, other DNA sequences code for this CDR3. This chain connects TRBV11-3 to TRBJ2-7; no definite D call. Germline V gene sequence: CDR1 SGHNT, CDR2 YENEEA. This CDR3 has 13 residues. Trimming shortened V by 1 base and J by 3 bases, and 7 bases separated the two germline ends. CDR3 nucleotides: TGTGCCAGCAGCTTAGGGCAAAGCTACGAGCAGTACTTC. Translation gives CASSLGQSYEQYF.

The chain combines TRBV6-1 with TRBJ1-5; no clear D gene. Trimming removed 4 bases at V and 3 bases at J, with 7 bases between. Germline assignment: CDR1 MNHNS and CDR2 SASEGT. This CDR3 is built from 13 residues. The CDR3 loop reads CASSAIINQPQHF. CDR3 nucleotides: TGTGCCAGCAGTGCGATTATCAATCAGCCCCAGCATTTT.

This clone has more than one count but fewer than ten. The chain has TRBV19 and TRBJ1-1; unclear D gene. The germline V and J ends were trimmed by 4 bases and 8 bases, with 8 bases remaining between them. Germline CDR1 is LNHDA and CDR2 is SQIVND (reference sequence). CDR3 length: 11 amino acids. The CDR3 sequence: CASSTGLEAFF. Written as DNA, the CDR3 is TGTGCCAGTAGTACGGGCCTAGAAGCTTTCTTT.

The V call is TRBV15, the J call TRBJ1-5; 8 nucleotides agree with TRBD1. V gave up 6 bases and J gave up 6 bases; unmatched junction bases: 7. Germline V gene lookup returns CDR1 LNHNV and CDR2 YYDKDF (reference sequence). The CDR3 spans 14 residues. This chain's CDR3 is CATSRDRNPQPQHF. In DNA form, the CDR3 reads TGTGCCACCAGTCGGGACAGGAACCCTCAGCCCCAGCATTTT.

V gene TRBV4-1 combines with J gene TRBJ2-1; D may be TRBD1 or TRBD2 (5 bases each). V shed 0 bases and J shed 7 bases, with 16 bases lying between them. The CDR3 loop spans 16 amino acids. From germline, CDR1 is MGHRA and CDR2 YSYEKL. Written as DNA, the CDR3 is TGCGCCAGCAGCCAAGATATCCGGGACGGCTGGAATGAGCAGTTCTTC. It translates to CASSQDIRDGWNEQFF.

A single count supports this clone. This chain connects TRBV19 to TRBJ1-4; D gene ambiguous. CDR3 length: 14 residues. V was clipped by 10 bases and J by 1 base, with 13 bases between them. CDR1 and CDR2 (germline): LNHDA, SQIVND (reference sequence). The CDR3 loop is CATQELGTNEKLFF. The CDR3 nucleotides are TGTGCCACCCAGGAACTTGGAACTAATGAAAAACTGTTTTTT.

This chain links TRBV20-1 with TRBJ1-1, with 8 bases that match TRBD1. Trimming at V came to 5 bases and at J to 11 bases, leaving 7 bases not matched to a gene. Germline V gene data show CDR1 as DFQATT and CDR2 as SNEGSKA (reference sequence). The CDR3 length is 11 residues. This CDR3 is CSASGGQGAFF. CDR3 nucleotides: TGCAGTGCTTCAGGGGGCCAAGGTGCTTTCTTT.

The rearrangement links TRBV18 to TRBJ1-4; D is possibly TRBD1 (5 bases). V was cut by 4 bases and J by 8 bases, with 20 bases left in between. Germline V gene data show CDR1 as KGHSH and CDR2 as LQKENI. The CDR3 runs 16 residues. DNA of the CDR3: TGTGCCAGCTCACGAAGCCCCGTGGGGCTCCGGGAAAAACTGTTTTTT. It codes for CASSRSPVGLREKLFF.

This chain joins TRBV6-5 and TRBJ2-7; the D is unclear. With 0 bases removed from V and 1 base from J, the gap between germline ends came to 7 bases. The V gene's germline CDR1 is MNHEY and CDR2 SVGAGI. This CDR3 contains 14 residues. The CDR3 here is CASSYSKSSYEQYF. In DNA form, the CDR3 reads TGTGCCAGCAGTTACTCGAAAAGTTCCTACGAGCAGTACTTC.

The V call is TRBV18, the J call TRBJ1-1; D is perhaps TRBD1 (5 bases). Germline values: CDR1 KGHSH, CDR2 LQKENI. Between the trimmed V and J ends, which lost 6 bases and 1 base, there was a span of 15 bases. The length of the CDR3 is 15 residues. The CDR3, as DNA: TGTGCCAGCTCTCCGGGACTGACGGCGAACACTGAAGCTTTCTTT. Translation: CASSPGLTANTEAFF.

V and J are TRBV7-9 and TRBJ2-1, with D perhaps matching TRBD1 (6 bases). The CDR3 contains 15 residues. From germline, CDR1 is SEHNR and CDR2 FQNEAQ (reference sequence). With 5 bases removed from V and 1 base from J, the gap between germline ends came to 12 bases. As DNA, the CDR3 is TGTGCCAGCAGCCAGAGGGGGATATCCTACAATGAGCAGTTCTTC. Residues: CASSQRGISYNEQFF.

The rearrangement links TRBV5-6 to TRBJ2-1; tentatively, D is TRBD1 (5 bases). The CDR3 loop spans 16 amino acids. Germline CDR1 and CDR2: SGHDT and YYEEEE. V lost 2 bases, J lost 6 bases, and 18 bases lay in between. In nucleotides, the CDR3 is TGTGCCAGCAGCTTCTATGGACATGTTCCACGCAATGAGCAGTTCTTC. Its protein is CASSFYGHVPRNEQFF.

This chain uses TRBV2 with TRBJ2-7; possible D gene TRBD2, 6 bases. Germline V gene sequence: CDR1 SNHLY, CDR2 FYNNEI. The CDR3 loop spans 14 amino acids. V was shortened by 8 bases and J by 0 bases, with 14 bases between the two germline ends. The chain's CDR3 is CASYRDSSSYEQYF. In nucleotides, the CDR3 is TGTGCCAGCTACCGGGACTCTAGCTCCTACGAGCAGTACTTC.

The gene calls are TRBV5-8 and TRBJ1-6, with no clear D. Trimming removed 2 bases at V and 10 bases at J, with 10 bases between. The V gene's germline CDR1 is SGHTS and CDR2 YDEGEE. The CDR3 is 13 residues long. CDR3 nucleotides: TGTGCCAGCAGCTTTAGCTTAGGCTCACCCCTCCACTTT. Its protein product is CASSFSLGSPLHF.

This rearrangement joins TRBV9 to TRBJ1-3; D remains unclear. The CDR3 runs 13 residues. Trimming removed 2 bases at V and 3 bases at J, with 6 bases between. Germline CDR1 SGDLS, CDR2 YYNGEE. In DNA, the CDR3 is TGTGCCAGCAGCGTTGGTTATGGAAACACCATATATTTT. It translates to CASSVGYGNTIYF. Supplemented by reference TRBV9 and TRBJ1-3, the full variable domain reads DSGVTQTPKHLITATGQRVTLRCSPRSGDLSVYWYQQSLDQGLQFLIQYYNGEERAKGNILERFSAQQFPDLHSELNLSSLELGDSALYFCASSVGYGNTIYFGEGSWLTVV.